This T cell receptor (beta chain) derives from a study of T cells in Graves' hyperthyroidism and ophthalmopathy. Study-wide findings and caveats: In blood, most of the thyroid clonotypes expanded above 0.001 were also present. Progression to ophthalmopathy was predicted a median of about six months early.

Researchers took RNA transcripts and amplified the TCR beta CDR3 regions from them. The HTBI set primed first-round TCR CDR3 RT-PCR. Via MiXCR, TCRdb re-called the multiplex PCR reads, giving one row per CDR3 protein. The table lists 450,000 to 700,000 distinct CDR3 sequences, roughly 46% of them singletons. Lactation, pregnancy, other autoimmune disease or uncontrolled infection excluded patients. The sample holds many counts of this clonotype. Its antigen is as yet unknown. Germline lookup yields CDR1 DFQATT and CDR2 SNEGSKA (reference sequence). This CDR3 comprises 12 residues. V was pared by 6 bases and J by 0 bases, with 9 bases between.

This clonotype was sampled from a woman between 18 and 29 years old with Graves' hyperthyroidism. Sequencing was carried out using peripheral blood or thyroid tissue (not recorded which). This rearrangement joins TRBV20-1 to TRBJ2-7, with a weak D call TRBD2 (6 bases). The CDR3 nucleotides are TGCAGTGCCGGGACTGACTCCTACGAGCAGTACTTC. Translated, it gives CSAGTDSYEQYF.